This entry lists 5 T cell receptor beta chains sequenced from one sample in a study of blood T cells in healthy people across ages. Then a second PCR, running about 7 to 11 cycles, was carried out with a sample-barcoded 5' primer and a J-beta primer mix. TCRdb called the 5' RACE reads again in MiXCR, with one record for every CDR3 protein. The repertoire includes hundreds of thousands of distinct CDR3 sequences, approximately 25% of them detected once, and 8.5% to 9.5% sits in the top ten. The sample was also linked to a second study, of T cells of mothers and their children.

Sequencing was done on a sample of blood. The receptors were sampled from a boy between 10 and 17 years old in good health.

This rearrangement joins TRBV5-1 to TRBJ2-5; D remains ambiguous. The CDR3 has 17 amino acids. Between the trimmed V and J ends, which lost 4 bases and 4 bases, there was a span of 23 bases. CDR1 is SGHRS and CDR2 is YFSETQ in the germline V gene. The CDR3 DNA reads TGCGCCAGCAGCCGATTGGACCTGGGATCAGACGGAGAGACCCAGTACTTC. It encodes CASSRLDLGSDGETQYF.

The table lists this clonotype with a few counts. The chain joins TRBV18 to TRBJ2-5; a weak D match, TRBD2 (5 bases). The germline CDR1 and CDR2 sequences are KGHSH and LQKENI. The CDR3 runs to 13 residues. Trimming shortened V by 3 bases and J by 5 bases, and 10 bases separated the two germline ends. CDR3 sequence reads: CASSPGISETQYF. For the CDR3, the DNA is TGTGCCAGCTCACCCGGGATCTCCGAGACCCAGTACTTC.

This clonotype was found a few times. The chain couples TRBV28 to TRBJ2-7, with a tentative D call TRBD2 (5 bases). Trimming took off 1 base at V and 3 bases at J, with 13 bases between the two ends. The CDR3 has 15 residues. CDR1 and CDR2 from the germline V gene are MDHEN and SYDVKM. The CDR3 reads CASSLLGRAGYEQYF. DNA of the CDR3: TGTGCCAGCAGTTTATTAGGTCGGGCGGGCTACGAGCAGTACTTC.

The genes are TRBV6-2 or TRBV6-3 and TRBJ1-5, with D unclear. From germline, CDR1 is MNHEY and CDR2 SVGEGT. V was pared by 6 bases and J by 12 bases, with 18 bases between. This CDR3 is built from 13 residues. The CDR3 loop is CASSSDGLWLQHF. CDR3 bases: TGTGCCAGCAGCTCGGACGGATTGTGGCTCCAGCATTTT.

CDR3 region: CASSYAYSGDNYGYTF. The DNA for the CDR3 is TGTGCCAGCAGTTACGCCTACTCAGGGGACAACTATGGCTACACCTTC. This chain links TRBV6-5 with TRBJ1-2, with a tentative D call TRBD1 (6 bases). Between the trimmed V and J ends, which lost 2 bases and 2 bases, there was a span of 15 bases. In germline, CDR1 is MNHEY, CDR2 SVGAGI. CDR3 length equals 16 residues.